This TCR beta chain was captured in a study of beta chain features in type 1 diabetes. About the research overall: On cell yields, gender and age, patients and healthy donors were similar. Study-wide findings and caveats: Whether TCRB rearrangement is influenced by HLA type was left unresolved in this analysis. Type 1 diabetes patients showed a moderate but significant shortening of TCRB CDR3s in all four CD4+ subsets.

In germline, CDR1 is SGDLS, CDR2 YYNGEE. Deletions cut 0 bases from V and 4 bases from J, with 10 bases between. The CDR3 has 14 residues. To note about this clone: The antigen is unknown.

The authors reverse transcribed all of the isolated RNA, so sequencing captured expressed TCRB transcripts. TCRdb's copy holds only in-frame clones and misses some; the assay was immunoSEQ multiplex PCR. The sample yields a few hundred thousand clones, 16% seen once. The sequence was obtained from a man aged 25 to 40 with type 1 diabetes. The sequenced sample was naive CD4+ T cells from blood. The chain couples TRBV9 to TRBJ2-5; D ambiguous. DNA for the CDR3: TGTGCCAGCAGCGTAGAGGTCTTGCCAGAGACCCAGTACTTC. It yields the protein CASSVEVLPETQYF.